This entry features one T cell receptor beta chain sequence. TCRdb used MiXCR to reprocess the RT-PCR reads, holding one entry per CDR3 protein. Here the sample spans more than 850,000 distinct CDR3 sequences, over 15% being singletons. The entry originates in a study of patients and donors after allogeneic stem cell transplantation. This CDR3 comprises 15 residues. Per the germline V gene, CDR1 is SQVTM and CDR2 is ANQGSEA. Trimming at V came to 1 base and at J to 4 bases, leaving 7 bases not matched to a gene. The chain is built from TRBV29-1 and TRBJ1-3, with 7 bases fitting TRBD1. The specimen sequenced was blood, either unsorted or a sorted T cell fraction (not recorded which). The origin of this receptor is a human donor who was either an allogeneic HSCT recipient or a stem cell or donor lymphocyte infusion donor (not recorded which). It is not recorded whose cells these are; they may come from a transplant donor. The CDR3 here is CSVEADRVLGNTIYF. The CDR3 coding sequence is TGCAGCGTTGAAGCTGACAGGGTGTTAGGAAACACCATATATTTT.